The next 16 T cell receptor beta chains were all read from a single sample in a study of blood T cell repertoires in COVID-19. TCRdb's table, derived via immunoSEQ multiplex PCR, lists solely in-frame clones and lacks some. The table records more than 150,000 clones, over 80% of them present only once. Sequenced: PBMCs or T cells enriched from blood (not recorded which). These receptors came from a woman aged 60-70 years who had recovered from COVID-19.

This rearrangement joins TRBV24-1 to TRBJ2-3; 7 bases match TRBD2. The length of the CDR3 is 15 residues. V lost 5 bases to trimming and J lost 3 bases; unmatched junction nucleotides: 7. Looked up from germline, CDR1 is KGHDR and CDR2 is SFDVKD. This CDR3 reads CATSGSTGGTDTQYF. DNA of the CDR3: TGTGCCACCAGTGGGAGTACCGGGGGGACAGATACGCAGTATTTT.

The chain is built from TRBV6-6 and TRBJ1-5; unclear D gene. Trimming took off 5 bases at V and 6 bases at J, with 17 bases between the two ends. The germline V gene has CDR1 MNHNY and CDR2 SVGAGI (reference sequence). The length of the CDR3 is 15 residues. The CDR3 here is CASSQTQAGSQPQHF. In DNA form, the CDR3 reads TGTGCCAGCAGTCAAACCCAGGCGGGGAGTCAGCCCCAGCATTTT.

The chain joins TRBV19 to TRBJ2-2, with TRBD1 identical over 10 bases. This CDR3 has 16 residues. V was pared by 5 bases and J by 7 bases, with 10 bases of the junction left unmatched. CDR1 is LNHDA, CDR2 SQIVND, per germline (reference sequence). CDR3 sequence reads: CASSSRDRGFNGELFF. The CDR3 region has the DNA TGTGCCAGTAGTTCCCGGGACAGGGGTTTTAACGGGGAGCTGTTTTTT.

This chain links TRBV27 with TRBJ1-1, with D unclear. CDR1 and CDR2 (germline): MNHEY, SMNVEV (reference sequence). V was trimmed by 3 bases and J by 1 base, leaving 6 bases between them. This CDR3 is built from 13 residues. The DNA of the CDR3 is TGTGCCAGCAGTTTGAACAGGAACACTGAAGCTTTCTTT. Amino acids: CASSLNRNTEAFF.

The CDR3 is CASSLWSLAGVGEQFF. The CDR3 region has the DNA TGTGCCAGCAGTTTATGGTCACTAGCGGGAGTCGGGGAGCAGTTCTTC. The V call is TRBV27, the J call TRBJ2-1, with TRBD2 matching over 11 bases. V lost 1 base to trimming and J lost 10 bases; unmatched junction nucleotides: 9. Germline values: CDR1 MNHEY, CDR2 SMNVEV (reference sequence). This CDR3 region has 16 residues.

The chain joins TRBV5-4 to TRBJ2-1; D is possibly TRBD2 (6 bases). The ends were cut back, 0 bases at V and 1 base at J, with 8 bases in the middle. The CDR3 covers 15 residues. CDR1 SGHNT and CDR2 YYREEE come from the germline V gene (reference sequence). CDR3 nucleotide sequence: TGTGCCAGCAGCTTGGGGAGGGTATCCTACAATGAGCAGTTCTTC. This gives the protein CASSLGRVSYNEQFF.

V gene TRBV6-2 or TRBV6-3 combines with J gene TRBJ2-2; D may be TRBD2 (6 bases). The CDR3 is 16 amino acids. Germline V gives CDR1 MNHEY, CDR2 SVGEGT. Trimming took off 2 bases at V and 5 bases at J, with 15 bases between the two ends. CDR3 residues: CASSYRAGRRTGELFF. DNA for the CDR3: TGTGCCAGCAGTTACCGCGCGGGGCGGCGGACCGGGGAGCTGTTTTTT.

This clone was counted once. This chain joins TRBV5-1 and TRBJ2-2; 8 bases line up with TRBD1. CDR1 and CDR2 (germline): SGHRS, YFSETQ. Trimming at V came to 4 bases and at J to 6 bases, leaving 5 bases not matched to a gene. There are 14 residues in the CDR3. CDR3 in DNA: TGCGCCAGCAGCCCACAGGGGGAGTCCGGGGAGCTGTTTTTT. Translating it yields CASSPQGESGELFF. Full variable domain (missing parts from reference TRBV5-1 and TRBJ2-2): KAGVTQTPRYLIKTRGQQVTLSCSPISGHRSVSWYQQTPGQGLQFLFEYFSETQRNKGNFPGRFSGRQFSNSRSEMNVSTLELGDSALYLCASSPQGESGELFFGEGSRLTVL.

CDR3 residues: CASISGNSPLHF. The DNA of the CDR3 is TGTGCCAGCATCTCAGGGAATTCACCCCTCCACTTT. This sequence joins TRBV7-2 and TRBJ1-6, with a tentative D call TRBD1 (5 bases). The V and J ends lost 7 bases and 7 bases respectively, with 8 bases between them. CDR1 is SGHTA and CDR2 is FQGNSA in the germline V gene. The CDR3 extends over 12 amino acids. Full variable domain (rest looked up from reference TRBV7-2 and TRBJ1-6): GAGVSQSPSNKVTEKGKDVELRCDPISGHTALYWYRQSLGQGLEFLIYFQGNSAPDKSGLPSDRFSAERTGGSVSTLTIQRTQQEDSAVYLCASISGNSPLHFGNGTRLTVT.

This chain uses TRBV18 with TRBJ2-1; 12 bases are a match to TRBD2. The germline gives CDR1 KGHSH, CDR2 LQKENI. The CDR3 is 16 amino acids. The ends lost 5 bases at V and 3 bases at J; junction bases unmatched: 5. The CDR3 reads CASSVRTSGVYNEQFF. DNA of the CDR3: TGTGCCAGCTCAGTGAGGACTAGCGGGGTCTACAATGAGCAGTTCTTC.

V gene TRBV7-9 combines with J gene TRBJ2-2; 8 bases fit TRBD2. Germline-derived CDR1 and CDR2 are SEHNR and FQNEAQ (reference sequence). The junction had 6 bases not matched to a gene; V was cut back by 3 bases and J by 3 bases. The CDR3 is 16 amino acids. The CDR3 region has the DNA TGTGCCAGCAGCTTTCCGGGGGGGCTCCACACCGGGGAGCTGTTTTTT. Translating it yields CASSFPGGLHTGELFF.

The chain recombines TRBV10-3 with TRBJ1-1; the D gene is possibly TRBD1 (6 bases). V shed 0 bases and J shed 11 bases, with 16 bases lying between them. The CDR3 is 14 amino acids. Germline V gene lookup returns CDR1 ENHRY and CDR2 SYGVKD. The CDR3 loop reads CAISESGTPLGAFF. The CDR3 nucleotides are TGTGCCATCAGTGAGTCTGGGACACCCCTGGGGGCTTTCTTT.

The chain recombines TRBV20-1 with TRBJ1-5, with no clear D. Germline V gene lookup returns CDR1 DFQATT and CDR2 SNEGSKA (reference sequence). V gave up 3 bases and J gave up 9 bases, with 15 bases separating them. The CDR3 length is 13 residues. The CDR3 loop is CSASSSSGRPQHF. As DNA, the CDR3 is TGCAGTGCTAGTTCCTCTTCGGGTCGGCCCCAGCATTTT.

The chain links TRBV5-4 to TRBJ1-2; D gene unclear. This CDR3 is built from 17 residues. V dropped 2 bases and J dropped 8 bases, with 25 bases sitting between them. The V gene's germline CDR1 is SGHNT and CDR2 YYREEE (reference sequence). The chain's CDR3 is CASSFPTGNLDARGYTF. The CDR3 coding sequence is TGTGCCAGCAGCTTTCCCACGGGGAACCTAGACGCTCGCGGCTACACCTTC.

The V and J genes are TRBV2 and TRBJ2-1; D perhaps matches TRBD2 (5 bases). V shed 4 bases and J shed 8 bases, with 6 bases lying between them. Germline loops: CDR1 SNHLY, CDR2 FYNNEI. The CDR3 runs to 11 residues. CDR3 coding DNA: TGTGCCAGCAGTGGGCGGGATGAGCAGTTCTTC. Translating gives CASSGRDEQFF.

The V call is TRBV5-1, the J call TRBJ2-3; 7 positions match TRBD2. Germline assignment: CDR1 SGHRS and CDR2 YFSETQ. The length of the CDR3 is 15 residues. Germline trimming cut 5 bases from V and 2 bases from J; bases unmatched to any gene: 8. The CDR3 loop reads CASRRAGYPTDTQYF. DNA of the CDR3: TGCGCCAGCAGACGAGCGGGATACCCCACAGATACGCAGTATTTT.